Reported below is one T cell receptor beta chain. Its antigen remains undetermined. Base quality data are lacking; no much larger clone is found one base away. CDR1 and CDR2 were assigned from the germline V gene (reference sequence) as MNHEY and SMNVEV. V has 3 bases trimmed and J has 0 bases trimmed; junction bases matching no gene number 6. The CDR3 spans 17 residues, from the cysteine through the phenylalanine. Just CDR3 DNA is preserved here, 51 bases in frame from base 1. To isolate intraepithelial and lamina propria lymphocytes from graft specimens, dithiothreitol, EDTA incubations and collagenase D digestion were used. Serial intestinal graft biopsy specimens collected up to 600 days after transplant underwent bulk TCR-beta sequencing. These data are taken from a study of graft-versus-host responses after intestinal transplantation (dated by TCRdb to about 2021). In terms of the full investigation: Multivisceral, liver-intestinal, or isolated intestinal transplants were received by the recipients. The cohort enrolled about two dozen intestinal transplant recipients, one of whom was a retransplant, and a few patients without pretransplant specimens were excluded. A peak of at least 4% donor T cells among recipient peripheral blood mononuclear cells was the definition used for donor T cell macrochimerism. Bulk TCR-beta CDR3 sequencing was used to track graft-versus-host and host-versus-graft alloreactive T cell clones in the graft, circulation and bone marrow after intestinal transplantation. To identify alloreactive clones, pre-transplant mixed lymphocyte reaction products were sequenced and compared with unstimulated pre-transplant donor and recipient T cells. Rather than going through the commercial service, samples from a few later patients were sequenced in-house on an Illumina MiSeq and processed with MiXCR. All recipients received anti-thymocyte globulin induction followed by maintenance tacrolimus and steroids for approximately 3 years.

The library was made by the immunoSEQ multiplex PCR assay. Adaptive Biotechnologies carried out high-throughput TCR-beta CDR3 sequencing of genomic DNA for most patients. On the authors' methods: Adaptive's ImmunoSEQ software supplied the TCR sequencing data for about 18 patients, while MiXCR and VDJtools were used to process a few other patients. CDR3 nucleotide sequences shared between donor and recipient were removed because the origin of such sequences could not be assigned. To count as alloreactive, a clone needed at least 2-fold expansion over unstimulated cells and a minimum CFSE-low frequency of 0.002% (template counts) or 0.001% (read counts). Clones detected in sequenced pre-transplant spleen, lymph node, or MLR CFSE-low populations of the donor or recipient were defined as mappable. The cumulative frequency of alloreactive clones was calculated as a percentage of all sequences, weighted by copy number. TCRdb took this table from immuneACCESS and kept in-frame rearrangements with V and J called. Such tables lack part of the clones; where checked against another copy, unresolved V genes explain under half of the gap, and the rest is unexplained. From that table come the V and J calls and clone size; the DNA was used to work out D and trimming. In all, the sample holds 6,000 to 9,500 clones, and around three quarters of those were seen once. Around 20% of the sample is taken by the ten largest.

Study-wide conclusions, independent of this receptor: Conclusions were limited by the relatively low number and heterogeneity of intestinal transplant patients. GvH clones were detected in recipient bone marrow, and some of these GvH clones were observed earlier in ileal mucosa or blood, consistent with an intestinal mucosal origin. Early after transplant, peak levels of circulating GvH clones were associated with declines in HvG clones. In the allografts of patients with donor T cell macrochimerism, GvH to HvG T cell clonal ratios were high.

The sequence was obtained from a human patient who received an intestinal transplant, so some T cells may come from the graft donor. The V and J genes are TRBV27 and TRBJ2-5, and TRBD2 matches 11 of the central bases. The material sequenced was ileum tissue, taken 230 to 240 days after intestinal transplantation. The CDR3 region reads CASSFLAGGIYQETQYF. The nucleotide sequence reads TGTGCCAGCAGTTTTCTAGCGGGGGGAATTTACCAAGAGACCCAGTACTTC.